This T cell receptor beta chain was sequenced for a study of blood T cell repertoires in COVID-19. TCRdb's table, derived via immunoSEQ multiplex PCR, lists solely in-frame clones and lacks some. The sample includes around 180,000 clones, approximately 86% of them seen just once. This CDR3 has 16 residues. The V gene lost 1 base and the J gene lost 4 bases, with 11 bases spanning the gap. Germline loops: CDR1 MNHEY, CDR2 SVGAGI. This chain joins TRBV6-5 and TRBJ2-6, with D tentatively TRBD1 (6 bases). This clonotype was sampled from a man aged 80 or over with COVID-19, enrolled during active disease. Sequenced: peripheral blood. The CDR3 sequence: CASSYLGAWGANVLTF. CDR3 coding DNA: TGTGCCAGCAGTTACTTGGGGGCGTGGGGGGCCAACGTCCTGACTTTC.